Sequencing of this TCR beta chain was carried out in a study of T cell responses to AZD1222 COVID-19 vaccine. Clones were sequenced by immunoSEQ multiplex PCR, and TCRdb holds only the in-frame ones, with some missing. The sample lists more than 85,000 clones, around 90% seen once, with about 13% in the top ten. CDR1 and CDR2 from the germline V gene are SGHVS and FQNEAQ. Trimming stripped 3 bases from V and 2 bases from J, with 15 bases between. CDR3 length: 16 residues. The genes are TRBV7-8 and TRBJ2-3; D is possibly TRBD1 (6 bases). This TCR was sampled from an adult in good health. The sequencing here drew on peripheral blood, taken on day 0 of MenACWY control vaccination. The CDR3 reads CASSFAMTGPTDTQYF. CDR3 in DNA: TGTGCCAGCAGCTTCGCTATGACAGGCCCCACAGATACGCAGTATTTT.